The sequence of this T cell receptor (beta chain) was determined in a study of long-term antiretroviral therapy in people with HIV (dated by TCRdb to about 2022). Context from the whole study: The earliest samples were collected about a decade before the 2015 WHO recommendation for immediate ART, when ART was typically delayed until CD4 counts fell. The cohort contributed about 200 cryopreserved PBMC samples from a few dozen adults with confirmed HIV infection, collected serially over a mean of roughly 6 years (range 1-12). Test extractions of a monoclonal T-cell line alongside some 35 polyclonal samples showed no cross-contamination during QIAcube processing. About 40% of the roughly 30 participants with HIV were female. This retrospective serial study examined whether starting ART and sustained HIV suppression were associated with changes in the composition and diversity of the TRB repertoire in peripheral blood.

Note on this clone: Which antigen it targets is not known. Base qualities are missing; no much larger clone stands one base away.

The immunoSEQ hsTCRB v3.0 assay was used at survey level resolution to sequence the TRB variable region. The targeted TRB sequencing depth was about 40,000-55,000 T-cell genomes per sample. Pooled TRB libraries were sequenced on an Illumina MiSeq with a v3 150-cycle kit. In the paper's pipeline: Repertoire analysis was performed in R inside a reproducible Nextflow workflow that covered QC, data transformation and analysis. Custom analyses were implemented in LymphoSeq2, an R package for AIRR-Seq data exploration. A handful of samples yielding fewer than 5000 total TRB sequences were excluded, leaving 150 to 200 analyzed HIV repertoires. Among the 180 to 200 retained HIV repertoires, under 65 were collected before ART initiation and 120 to 130 after ART initiation. Repertoires were downsampled to 5000 TRB nucleotide sequences, and summary statistics were averaged over 100 downsampling iterations. The analysis kept only TRB sequences whose CDR3 regions were at least seven amino acids long. Diversity was assessed using a clonality score derived from Shannon entropy and using the Gini coefficient. In the repertoire networks, any two of the top 5000 CDR3 amino acid sequences were connected whenever the two sequences differed by an edit distance of one. Antigen specificity groups and MHC restriction were predicted for TRB CDR3 amino acid sequences with GLIPH2. CDR3 amino acid sequences were matched against VDJdb and McPAS-TCR to flag known CMV, EBV, HIV or tissue antigen associations. Pre-ART, post-ART and control groups were compared with Wilcoxon signed-rank tests and Holm-Bonferroni correction. Not all clones reach the TCRdb copy of this immuneACCESS table, which keeps in-frame sequences only. Checked studies attribute under half of the gap to unresolved V genes and leave the rest unexplained. For V, J and clone size, that table is used; D and trimming come from the DNA. The sample table records about 36,000 clones; around 79% of these occur just once. The ten most abundant clones make up about 6% of the sample.

Inclusion was restricted to participants for whom at least one PBMC sample before ART initiation and at least two post-ART samples were available. Treatment was received in the United States of America by all participants with HIV. Cryopreserved samples of about 0.95-10 million PBMC were thawed and washed before DNA extraction. At the time of the earliest PBMC sample for each participant with HIV, ages ranged from about 23 to 60 years. PBMC samples were contributed by each participant from 1-4 timepoints before ART initiation and 2-8 timepoints after ART initiation, with a median of 7 samples. Serial HIV viral load, CD4+ T-cell count, ART history and demographic data were obtained for every participant. A Qiagen kit on a QIAcube was used to extract genomic DNA from unsorted PBMC, with samples processed in batches of 12. There are 16 amino acids in the CDR3, from cysteine to phenylalanine inclusive. The sequence is cut down to CDR3 DNA, 48 bases in frame from base 1. V and J are trimmed by 2 bases and 1 base, and the gene matches miss 3 bases of the junction. Based on the germline V gene (reference sequence), the CDR1 and CDR2 sequences are MNHEY and SMNVEV.

Findings and caveats that apply to the study as a whole: Expanded TRB clones identified before ART initiation dominated the repertoire at all time points, although this dominance fluctuated and declined in many PLHIV after ART. Limited PBMC availability meant only the TCR beta chain was sequenced, without alpha chain pairing. No data were available on ART adherence, viral resistance or therapy changes, limiting inferences about post-ART repertoire changes. The samples were dated from the mid-2000s to the late 2010s, and the ART regimens that were used may be less effective than current ART regimens. Starting ART was linked to a significant rise in TRB diversity, yet even after long-term ART the diversity remained significantly lower than in transplant donor controls. Unsorted PBMC were profiled instead of sorted CD4+ and CD8+ T cells because pre-ART samples had limited cell numbers. Compared with controls, HIV repertoires had narrower CDR3 length ranges, and the network structure pointed to an antigen-experienced repertoire that shifted only slightly toward naive after ART.

The TCR comes from a man aged 18 to 29 with HIV. Recombination linked TRBV27 to TRBJ2-7; 12 central nucleotides agree with TRBD1. The sequencing here drew on unsorted PBMCs, taken 0.6 years after starting antiretroviral therapy. This receptor has the CDR3 CASSLGDRGLSYEQYF. The DNA reads as follows: TGTGCCAGCAGTTTAGGGGACAGGGGGCTGTCCTACGAGCAGTACTTC.